This is a list of T cell receptor beta chains from one sample in a study of T cell changes during pregnancy in multiple sclerosis. TCRdb keeps only in-frame clones here, not all; method: immunoSEQ multiplex PCR. The sample has 58,000 or so clones; 70% to 90% are singletons. The sequences come from peripheral blood, collected after pregnancy. The receptors stem from a female donor with multiple sclerosis, enrolled in a pregnancy study. Each CDR3 is given with its conserved first and last residue. A D gene is named only where the DNA matches it firmly. For some rows the clone size is stated as once, few or many, or as a class when expanded; others skip it.

j_gene: TRBJ2-3; abundance: NA; d_gene: TRBD1; v_gene: TRBV5-5; CDR3nt: TGTGCCAGCAGTACCGGGACAGTCAGAGATACGCAGTATTTT; CDR3aa: CASSTGTVRDTQYF
j_gene: TRBJ1-2; abundance: NA; d_gene: NA; v_gene: TRBV13; CDR3nt: TGTGCCAGCAGCCTCCCACAGGACGATGGCTACACCTTC; CDR3aa: CASSLPQDDGYTF
j_gene: TRBJ2-2; abundance: once; d_gene: TRBD1; v_gene: TRBV9; CDR3nt: TGTGCCAGCAGCGGTCATAGGAGGACAGGGGGCAACACCGGGGAGCTGTTTTTT; CDR3aa: CASSGHRRTGGNTGELFF
j_gene: TRBJ2-7; abundance: NA; d_gene: NA; v_gene: TRBV14; CDR3nt: TGTGCCAGCAGCCCTAGTAGATCAACCCGACGGAGTTCCTACGAGCAGTACTTC; CDR3aa: CASSPSRSTRRSSYEQYF
j_gene: TRBJ1-1; abundance: NA; d_gene: NA; v_gene: TRBV5-6; CDR3nt: TGTGCCAGCAGCCCCGTTGGGGGGGTCGGGGCTTTCTTT; CDR3aa: CASSPVGGVGAFF
j_gene: TRBJ2-7; abundance: NA; d_gene: NA; v_gene: TRBV5-1; CDR3nt: TGCGCCAGCATAGGCCAGGGGCGTTTCTACGAGCAGTACTTC; CDR3aa: CASIGQGRFYEQYF
j_gene: TRBJ1-1; abundance: NA; d_gene: TRBD1; v_gene: TRBV28; CDR3nt: TGTGCCAGCAGTTTTTGGGACAGGGTCACTGAAGCTTTCTTT; CDR3aa: CASSFWDRVTEAFF
j_gene: TRBJ1-2; abundance: NA; d_gene: NA; v_gene: TRBV6-5; CDR3nt: TGTGCCAGCAGTTACTCGAGGAGGCTTGGCTACACCTTC; CDR3aa: CASSYSRRLGYTF
j_gene: TRBJ2-7; abundance: NA; d_gene: NA; v_gene: TRBV4-3; CDR3nt: TGCGCCAGCAGCCAAGATCGTGACATCATAACACGCTACGAGCAGTACTTC; CDR3aa: CASSQDRDIITRYEQYF
j_gene: TRBJ2-7; abundance: NA; d_gene: NA; v_gene: TRBV7-2; CDR3nt: TGTGCCAGCAGCTTAGCCACGGTAACCTACGAGCAGTACTTC; CDR3aa: CASSLATVTYEQYF
j_gene: TRBJ1-1; abundance: NA; d_gene: NA; v_gene: TRBV7-6; CDR3nt: TGTGCCAGCAGCTTAGGGCGGTCGGGCACTGAAGCTTTCTTT; CDR3aa: CASSLGRSGTEAFF
j_gene: TRBJ2-7; abundance: NA; d_gene: NA; v_gene: TRBV9; CDR3nt: TGTGCCAGCAGCGTACTTAGACTGCAGAGCTCCTACGAGCAGTACTTC; CDR3aa: CASSVLRLQSSYEQYF
j_gene: TRBJ2-3; abundance: NA; d_gene: NA; v_gene: TRBV7-6; CDR3nt: TGTGCCAGCAGCGACCGACTTTCTGGCACAGATACGCAGTATTTT; CDR3aa: CASSDRLSGTDTQYF
j_gene: TRBJ1-2; abundance: NA; d_gene: TRBD1; v_gene: TRBV6-5; CDR3nt: TGTGCCATCTGGGACAGGGCCGATGGCTACACCTTC; CDR3aa: CAIWDRADGYTF
j_gene: TRBJ1-2; abundance: NA; d_gene: TRBD1; v_gene: TRBV5-1; CDR3nt: TGCGCCAGCAGCTCTAGGGGGCCCTTAGGTGGCTACACCTTC; CDR3aa: CASSSRGPLGGYTF
j_gene: TRBJ1-1; abundance: NA; d_gene: TRBD1; v_gene: TRBV7-9; CDR3nt: TGTGCCAGCAGCATGAACAGGGGGATGGGGACTGAAGCTTTCTTT; CDR3aa: CASSMNRGMGTEAFF
j_gene: TRBJ2-1; abundance: NA; d_gene: NA; v_gene: TRBV10-2; CDR3nt: TGCGCCAGCAGGCCACAGGGTGAGTTAGATGAGCAGTTCTTC; CDR3aa: CASRPQGELDEQFF
j_gene: TRBJ1-1; abundance: NA; d_gene: NA; v_gene: TRBV4-1; CDR3nt: TGCGCCAGCAGCCAAGGGACAGCCAGGCCGGGACTGAACACTGAAGCTTTCTTT; CDR3aa: CASSQGTARPGLNTEAFF
j_gene: TRBJ1-5; abundance: NA; d_gene: NA; v_gene: TRBV6-6; CDR3nt: TGTGCCAGCAGTCCGCCCGGGACACCCAGCTCGCAGCCCCAGCATTTT; CDR3aa: CASSPPGTPSSQPQHF
j_gene: TRBJ2-2; abundance: once; d_gene: NA; v_gene: TRBV7-9; CDR3nt: TGTGCCAGCAGCCCCCAGATCAGGGGTCTGAACACCGGGGAGCTGTTTTTT; CDR3aa: CASSPQIRGLNTGELFF
j_gene: TRBJ2-1; abundance: NA; d_gene: TRBD1; v_gene: TRBV10-1; CDR3nt: TGCGCCAGCAGTGAGCCAGGGGGCTCCTACAATGAGCAGTTCTTC; CDR3aa: CASSEPGGSYNEQFF
j_gene: TRBJ2-4; abundance: NA; d_gene: NA; v_gene: TRBV5-5; CDR3nt: TGTGCCAGCAGCTTGGTCGGAGGGTCGGGCATTCAGTACTTC; CDR3aa: CASSLVGGSGIQYF
j_gene: TRBJ1-3; abundance: NA; d_gene: NA; v_gene: TRBV5-4; CDR3nt: TGTGCCAGCAGCTTGGGGACTATCGGAAACACCATATATTTT; CDR3aa: CASSLGTIGNTIYF
j_gene: TRBJ1-1; abundance: once; d_gene: NA; v_gene: TRBV29-1; CDR3nt: TGCAGCCACACACAGGGACGGAACACTGAAGCTTTCTTT; CDR3aa: CSHTQGRNTEAFF
j_gene: TRBJ2-3; abundance: NA; d_gene: TRBD2; v_gene: TRBV6-1; CDR3nt: TGTGCCAGCAGTGAAAATAGCGGGGGGGCCACAGATACGCAGTATTTT; CDR3aa: CASSENSGGATDTQYF
j_gene: TRBJ1-1; abundance: NA; d_gene: NA; v_gene: TRBV2; CDR3nt: TGTGCCAGCAGCGCCACGCCAGTCCCCACTGAAGCTTTCTTT; CDR3aa: CASSATPVPTEAFF
j_gene: TRBJ2-5; abundance: once; d_gene: NA; v_gene: TRBV7-8; CDR3nt: TGTGCCAGCAGCCGTGGCCGTGCCAGGGAGACCCAGTACTTC; CDR3aa: CASSRGRARETQYF
j_gene: TRBJ2-4; abundance: once; d_gene: TRBD2; v_gene: TRBV19; CDR3nt: TGTGCCAGTAGTGTCGGACTAGCGGGGGGGAAAAACATTCAGTACTTC; CDR3aa: CASSVGLAGGKNIQYF
j_gene: TRBJ2-7; abundance: once; d_gene: TRBD1; v_gene: TRBV28; CDR3nt: TGTGCCAGCAGTTCAAGGACAGGGGATAGTTCCTACGAGCAGTACTTC; CDR3aa: CASSSRTGDSSYEQYF
j_gene: TRBJ1-6; abundance: few; d_gene: TRBD1; v_gene: TRBV7-2; CDR3nt: TGTGCCAGCAGCTGGGGACAGCAAACACCCCTCCACTTT; CDR3aa: CASSWGQQTPLHF
j_gene: TRBJ1-3; abundance: NA; d_gene: NA; v_gene: TRBV30; CDR3nt: TGTGCCTGGAGTGTATCAGGGAGAAACACCATATATTTT; CDR3aa: CAWSVSGRNTIYF
j_gene: TRBJ2-2; abundance: NA; d_gene: NA; v_gene: TRBV2; CDR3nt: TGTGCCAGCAGCCCTCCCGACAGGACGAACACCGGGGAGCTGTTTTTT; CDR3aa: CASSPPDRTNTGELFF
j_gene: TRBJ2-7; abundance: NA; d_gene: TRBD1; v_gene: TRBV19; CDR3nt: TGTGCCAGTAGTTCCGGGACAGGGAGCAACGAGCAGTACTTC; CDR3aa: CASSSGTGSNEQYF
j_gene: TRBJ1-1; abundance: NA; d_gene: NA; v_gene: TRBV6-5; CDR3nt: TGTGCCAGCAGCTCGGAGGGAGGTTTAGCTTTCTTT; CDR3aa: CASSSEGGLAFF
j_gene: TRBJ2-1; abundance: NA; d_gene: NA; v_gene: TRBV7-3; CDR3nt: TGTGCCAGCAGCTTAAACAGGGTTGGGGCCCCAAATGAGCAGTTCTTC; CDR3aa: CASSLNRVGAPNEQFF
j_gene: TRBJ2-3; abundance: NA; d_gene: NA; v_gene: TRBV7-6; CDR3nt: TGTGCCAGCAGCTTATCGGCGGGTGTCACAGATACGCAGTATTTT; CDR3aa: CASSLSAGVTDTQYF
j_gene: TRBJ2-7; abundance: NA; d_gene: TRBD2; v_gene: TRBV7-8; CDR3nt: TGTGCCAGCAGCAAGGGGACTAGCGGGTACTCCTACGAGCAGTACTTC; CDR3aa: CASSKGTSGYSYEQYF
j_gene: TRBJ2-5; abundance: NA; d_gene: NA; v_gene: TRBV7-9; CDR3nt: TGTGCCAGCATGCAGAGGGGGGGGCTAGCCCAGTACTTC; CDR3aa: CASMQRGGLAQYF
j_gene: TRBJ2-2; abundance: NA; d_gene: NA; v_gene: TRBV10-1; CDR3nt: TGCGCCAGCAGGGACAGCGCGAACACCGGGGAGCTGTTTTTT; CDR3aa: CASRDSANTGELFF
j_gene: TRBJ2-1; abundance: NA; d_gene: NA; v_gene: TRBV30; CDR3nt: TGTGCCTGGAGTGTAGGCAGGCCAAATGGGGAGCAGTTCTTC; CDR3aa: CAWSVGRPNGEQFF
j_gene: TRBJ2-3; abundance: NA; d_gene: NA; v_gene: TRBV9; CDR3nt: TGTGCCAGCAGCGTAGAGGGTACAGGTGGCGGGGACACAGATACGCAGTATTTT; CDR3aa: CASSVEGTGGGDTDTQYF
j_gene: TRBJ1-6; abundance: NA; d_gene: NA; v_gene: TRBV7-6; CDR3nt: TGTGCCAGCAGGACCGGCGGGGGCCCTTCACCCCTCCACTTT; CDR3aa: CASRTGGGPSPLHF
j_gene: TRBJ2-7; abundance: NA; d_gene: NA; v_gene: TRBV6-1; CDR3nt: TGTGCCAGCAGTGAAGTTGAGGACTTCCGCTACGAGCAGTACTTC; CDR3aa: CASSEVEDFRYEQYF
j_gene: TRBJ1-2; abundance: NA; d_gene: TRBD1; v_gene: TRBV6-6; CDR3nt: TGTGCCAGCAGTTACCTAGGGACAGGGGGCCATGGCTACACCTTC; CDR3aa: CASSYLGTGGHGYTF
j_gene: TRBJ2-7; abundance: NA; d_gene: TRBD2; v_gene: TRBV5-1; CDR3nt: TGCGCCAGCAGCTTGGCGGGGGGAGGTTGGGAGCAGTACTTC; CDR3aa: CASSLAGGGWEQYF
j_gene: TRBJ1-2; abundance: NA; d_gene: NA; v_gene: TRBV6-6; CDR3nt: TGTGCCAGCAGAGGACAGTCTGTCGGCTACACCTTC; CDR3aa: CASRGQSVGYTF
j_gene: TRBJ1-4; abundance: NA; d_gene: TRBD1; v_gene: TRBV2; CDR3nt: TGTGCCAGCAGTGGGGACAGGGGGTCTGAAAAACTGTTTTTT; CDR3aa: CASSGDRGSEKLFF
j_gene: TRBJ1-1; abundance: NA; d_gene: NA; v_gene: TRBV2; CDR3nt: TGTGCCAGCAGTGATGAGGCTACGAACACTGAAGCTTTCTTT; CDR3aa: CASSDEATNTEAFF
j_gene: TRBJ2-1; abundance: once; d_gene: TRBD2; v_gene: TRBV10-3; CDR3nt: TGTGCCATCACAGCCCTAGCGGGGGGCCGCACTTACAATGAGCAGTTCTTC; CDR3aa: CAITALAGGRTYNEQFF
j_gene: TRBJ1-1; abundance: few; d_gene: TRBD1; v_gene: TRBV2; CDR3nt: TGTGCCAGCAGCGCGACAGGGGCTACTGAAGCTTTCTTT; CDR3aa: CASSATGATEAFF
j_gene: TRBJ2-6; abundance: NA; d_gene: NA; v_gene: TRBV27; CDR3nt: TGTGCCAGCAGTTCCTATCAGGTGCCTCACTCTGGGGCCAACGTCCTGACTTTC; CDR3aa: CASSSYQVPHSGANVLTF
j_gene: TRBJ1-2; abundance: NA; d_gene: NA; v_gene: TRBV10-3; CDR3nt: TGTGCCATCAGTGACCCCGGACAGTATGGCTACACCTTC; CDR3aa: CAISDPGQYGYTF
j_gene: TRBJ1-4; abundance: NA; d_gene: NA; v_gene: TRBV2; CDR3nt: TGTGCCAGCAGTGAAGACAGGTTTGAAAAACTGTTTTTT; CDR3aa: CASSEDRFEKLFF